Presented here are 24 T cell receptor beta chains from one specimen sequenced in a study of response to subunit inactivated influenza vaccine. TCRdb redid the calling of the RT-PCR reads with MiXCR, one entry per CDR3 protein. The sample lists about 800,000 distinct CDR3 sequences, around 20% occurring once. The sequencing here drew on PBMCs from blood, taken roughly 5 days after vaccination. The receptors here all came from a man aged 50 to 60 who received an inactivated influenza vaccine.

The genes are TRBV2 and TRBJ2-7; 10 positions agree with TRBD2. Trimming cost V 1 base and J 1 base; bases outside gene matches: 1. The germline CDR1 and CDR2 sequences are SNHLY and FYNNEI. There are 15 residues in the CDR3. CDR3: CASSEGTSGSYEQYF. In nucleotides, the CDR3 is TGTGCCAGCAGTGAAGGGACTAGCGGATCCTACGAGCAGTACTTC.

This clonotype was recorded a few times. The chain recombines TRBV5-5 with TRBJ2-7, with a possible D match to TRBD1 (5 bases). Germline V lookup: CDR1 SGHKS, CDR2 YYEKEE (reference sequence). This CDR3 comprises 15 residues. The V gene lost 2 bases and the J gene lost 0 bases, with 12 bases spanning the gap. CDR3 DNA sequence: TGTGCCAGCAGCTTCTCCCTGACAGCCTCCTACGAGCAGTACTTC. Residues: CASSFSLTASYEQYF.

This clonotype was seen only a few times. The V call is TRBV5-1, the J call TRBJ2-7, with D unclear. V lost 0 bases, J lost 5 bases, and 12 bases lay in between. CDR3 length equals 14 residues. Germline V gene sequence: CDR1 SGHRS, CDR2 YFSETQ. This CDR3 reads CASSLVTALDEQYF. The DNA for the CDR3 is TGCGCCAGCAGCTTGGTTACGGCACTCGACGAGCAGTACTTC.

CDR3 nucleotides: TGTGCCAGCAGTAAGGGTAGCCCCGCGCAGTACTTC. Translated, it gives CASSKGSPAQYF. This chain uses TRBV2 with TRBJ2-7, with D unclear. The CDR3 covers 12 residues. The V gene's germline CDR1 is SNHLY and CDR2 FYNNEI. The V end was cut by 5 bases, the J end by 9 bases, with 14 bases between.

This clonotype occurred a few times. In DNA form, the CDR3 reads TGTGCCAGCAGTAAGCAGGCCCCCTACGAGCAGTACTTC. It is translated as CASSKQAPYEQYF. The rearrangement links TRBV7-2 to TRBJ2-7; D is ambiguous. There are 13 residues in the CDR3. V lost 6 bases and J 2 bases, leaving 11 bases between the germline ends. The V gene's germline CDR1 is SGHTA and CDR2 FQGNSA.

The rearrangement links TRBV3-1 to TRBJ2-1; D not resolved. V lost 6 bases and J lost 8, with 8 bases in between. CDR1 and CDR2 from the germline V gene are LGHDT and YNNKEL (reference sequence). The CDR3 is 11 amino acids. For the CDR3, the DNA is TGTGCCAGCAGTTTAGCCCATGAGCAGTTCTTC. The encoded protein is CASSLAHEQFF.

J is TRBJ2-6 and V is TRBV11-2; D might be TRBD1 (5 bases). The V end lost 7 bases, the J end lost 1 base, and 14 bases lay between the germline ends. The V gene's germline CDR1 is SGHAT and CDR2 FQNNGV. The length of the CDR3 is 16 residues. The CDR3: CASTKNQGSGANVLTF. In nucleotides, the CDR3 is TGTGCCAGCACCAAAAATCAGGGATCTGGGGCCAACGTCCTGACTTTC.

The rearrangement joins TRBV9 to TRBJ2-7; unclear D gene. The ends were cut back, 0 bases at V and 0 bases at J, with 7 bases in the middle. This CDR3 has 14 residues. CDR1 is SGDLS and CDR2 is YYNGEE in the germline V gene. The CDR3 is CASSVGWGSYEQYF. The CDR3 DNA reads as TGTGCCAGCAGCGTAGGGTGGGGCTCCTACGAGCAGTACTTC.

This clonotype was detected only a few times. V gene TRBV20-1 combines with J gene TRBJ2-7; TRBD1 agrees at 9 bases. The CDR3 is made up of 14 amino acids. The V gene's germline CDR1 is DFQATT and CDR2 SNEGSKA (reference sequence). Trimming took 2 bases from V and 2 from J; bases not matched to a gene: 4. The CDR3 region has the DNA TGCAGTGCTAGAAGGACAGGGGTAACCTACGAGCAGTACTTC. Encoded protein: CSARRTGVTYEQYF.

CDR3 loop: CASSQVTGTSGQETQYF. CDR3 DNA sequence: TGCGCCAGCAGCCAAGTAACCGGGACTAGCGGCCAAGAGACCCAGTACTTC. This chain uses TRBV4-1 with TRBJ2-5; TRBD2 agrees at 11 bases. CDR3 length equals 17 residues. Trimming removed 1 base from V and 1 base from J; junction bases left unmatched: 5. From germline, CDR1 is MGHRA and CDR2 YSYEKL.

This clonotype was seen many times. The V gene is TRBV6-2 or TRBV6-3, the J gene TRBJ2-4, with 11 bases aligning to TRBD1. Per germline, CDR1 MNHEY and CDR2 SVGEGT. Trimming took 0 bases from V and 4 from J; bases not matched to a gene: 14. The CDR3 length is 20 residues. CDR3 bases: TGTGCCAGCAGTTACTCGATCGAAGATCCGGGACAGGGGGAAAAAAACATTCAGTACTTC. It is translated as CASSYSIEDPGQGEKNIQYF.

V is TRBV6-2 or TRBV6-3 and J is TRBJ2-7; tentative D call: TRBD2 (5 bases). This CDR3 contains 13 residues. The germline gives CDR1 MNHEY, CDR2 SVGEGT. The V and J ends lost 8 bases and 5 bases respectively, with 16 bases between them. The CDR3 nucleotides are TGTGCCAGCCACGGCACGGGAACGGACGAGCAGTACTTC. It translates to CASHGTGTDEQYF.

V gene TRBV6-1 combines with J gene TRBJ2-1, with 10 positions matching TRBD2. CDR3 length: 15 residues. Trimming at V came to 7 bases and at J to 4 bases, leaving 7 bases not matched to a gene. From germline, CDR1 is MNHNS and CDR2 SASEGT. CDR3 sequence: CASTPRTSGYNEQFF. CDR3 nucleotide sequence: TGTGCCAGCACCCCACGGACTAGCGGTTACAATGAGCAGTTCTTC.

This chain uses TRBV6-5 with TRBJ2-2; D may match TRBD1 or TRBD2 (5 bases each). In germline, CDR1 is MNHEY, CDR2 SVGAGI. This CDR3 region has 17 residues. The V end was cut by 5 bases, the J end by 5 bases, with 21 bases between. CDR3 coding DNA: TGTGCCAGCAGTACTTCTCATGGGTGGGGGATAACCGGGGAGCTGTTTTTT. This encodes CASSTSHGWGITGELFF.

This clonotype has more than one count but fewer than ten. V and J are TRBV5-5 and TRBJ1-4; 8 bases agree with TRBD1. The CDR3 contains 17 residues. CDR1 SGHKS and CDR2 YYEKEE come from the germline V gene (reference sequence). V was clipped by 3 bases and J by 6 bases; unmatched bases: 13. CDR3 protein: CASSYHTGQGGYEKLFF. The CDR3 DNA reads as TGTGCCAGCAGCTACCACACTGGACAGGGCGGTTATGAAAAACTGTTTTTT. The full variable domain, completed using reference TRBV5-5 and TRBJ1-4, is DAGVTQSPTHLIKTRGQQVTLRCSPISGHKSVSWYQQVLGQGPQFIFQYYEKEERGRGNFPDRFSARQFPNYSSELNVNALLLGDSALYLCASSYHTGQGGYEKLFFGSGTQLSVL.

V usage is TRBV20-1 and J usage is TRBJ2-3; 9 bases line up with TRBD2. From germline, CDR1 is DFQATT and CDR2 SNEGSKA (reference sequence). The junction had 10 bases not matched to a gene; V was cut back by 3 bases and J by 6 bases. The CDR3 sequence is 15 residues long. CDR3 coding DNA: TGCAGTGCTAGTACGCTAGCGGGAAAAGCGGATACGCAGTATTTT. This gives the protein CSASTLAGKADTQYF.

V is TRBV7-2 and J is TRBJ2-3, with a weak D call TRBD2 (6 bases). Germline loops: CDR1 SGHTA, CDR2 FQGNSA. V was trimmed by 0 bases and J by 2 bases, leaving 15 bases between them. The CDR3 consists of 17 residues. The CDR3 loop reads CASSLAFLAQITDTQYF. Here the CDR3 DNA reads TGTGCCAGCAGCTTAGCATTCCTAGCGCAGATCACAGATACGCAGTATTTT.

The chain is built from TRBV6-5 and TRBJ2-7; D unresolved. Trimming cost V 2 bases and J 2 bases, with 10 bases left between them. In germline, CDR1 is MNHEY, CDR2 SVGAGI. The CDR3 runs to 14 residues. The CDR3 protein is CASSYRKPAYEQYF. The CDR3 coding sequence is TGTGCCAGCAGTTACCGAAAGCCCGCCTACGAGCAGTACTTC.

This chain joins TRBV5-6 and TRBJ2-4; no definite D call. This CDR3 has 13 residues. Trimming pared 1 base from V and 9 bases from J, leaving 11 bases between. Per the germline V gene, CDR1 is SGHDT and CDR2 is YYEEEE. This CDR3 is CASSLTSEAIQYF. The CDR3, as DNA: TGTGCCAGCAGCTTGACGTCTGAGGCCATTCAGTACTTC.

This CDR3 is CASSFDRTISGANVLTF. The CDR3 DNA reads as TGTGCCAGCAGTTTTGACAGGACCATCTCTGGGGCCAACGTCCTGACTTTC. The chain carries TRBV12-3 or TRBV12-4 and TRBJ2-6, with TRBD1 as a possible D gene (6 bases). This CDR3 spans 17 amino acids. Trimming took off 3 bases at V and 0 bases at J, with 12 bases between the two ends.

V usage is TRBV11-2 and J usage is TRBJ2-1, with TRBD2 as a possible D gene (5 bases). V dropped 5 bases and J dropped 9 bases, with 14 bases sitting between them. This CDR3 is built from 13 residues. Germline V gene sequence: CDR1 SGHAT, CDR2 FQNNGV. CDR3 sequence: CASSRPFRGEQFF. In DNA, the CDR3 is TGTGCCAGCAGCCGTCCCTTTCGGGGTGAGCAGTTCTTC.

A few counts support this clonotype. J is TRBJ2-7 and V is TRBV12-3 or TRBV12-4; D ambiguous. This CDR3 has 12 residues. V was pared by 5 bases and J by 4 bases, with 9 bases between. CDR3 residues: CASSRPFYEQYF. The CDR3, as DNA: TGTGCCAGCAGTCGACCCTTTTACGAGCAGTACTTC.

This clonotype was observed a few times. The CDR3 is CASSSTNSRGQETQYF. The CDR3 region has the DNA TGCGCCAGCAGCTCGACAAACAGCAGGGGACAAGAGACCCAGTACTTC. V and J are TRBV5-1 and TRBJ2-5; a possible D gene is TRBD1 (6 bases). V lost 3 bases, J lost 2 bases, and 17 bases lay in between. Germline assignment: CDR1 SGHRS and CDR2 YFSETQ. The CDR3 runs 16 residues.

The V and J genes are TRBV7-9 and TRBJ2-5, with 8 bases identical to TRBD2. The V and J ends lost 3 bases and 3 bases, in that order; junction bases with no gene match: 6. Looked up from germline, CDR1 is SEHNR and CDR2 is FQNEAQ (reference sequence). This CDR3 is built from 15 residues. CDR3 amino acids: CASSFPSLAEETQYF. The CDR3, as DNA: TGTGCCAGCAGCTTCCCTTCACTAGCGGAAGAGACCCAGTACTTC.